This paragraph reports one TCR beta chain. The data were obtained in a study of blood T cell repertoires in COVID-19. Here immunoSEQ multiplex PCR was the method, and the copy in TCRdb shows in-frame clones only, minus some. The sample lists about 51,000 clones, around 90% occurring once. This CDR3 is built from 13 residues. Germline V gene data show CDR1 as SGHNT and CDR2 as YYREEE (reference sequence). V lost 4 bases to trimming and J lost 4 bases; unmatched junction nucleotides: 4. This TCR was recovered from a man aged 45-65 years with acute or convalescent COVID-19. Sequenced sample: peripheral blood. This chain uses TRBV5-4 with TRBJ1-2, with TRBD1 matching 7 bases. The CDR3 DNA is TGTGCCAGCAGCGGGGACAGAGCCTATGGCTACACCTTC. Encoded protein: CASSGDRAYGYTF. Full variable domain (outside the CDR3, taken from reference TRBV5-4 and TRBJ1-2): ETGVTQSPTHLIKTRGQQVTLRCSSQSGHNTVSWYQQALGQGPQFIFQYYREEENGRGNFPPRFSGLQFPNYSSELNVNALELDDSALYLCASSGDRAYGYTFGSGTRLTVV.